A selection of T cell receptor beta chains follows, all from one sample in a study of graft-versus-host responses after intestinal transplantation. Their cognate antigens are unknown. Generated by immunoSEQ multiplex PCR, the TCRdb table keeps only in-frame clones and is missing some. The sample includes 150,000 or so clones, 85% to 95% of them seen just once. The source was unstimulated CD4+ T cells sorted from spleen or lymph node cells, collected before intestinal transplant. These receptors all come from a human donor who received an intestinal transplant. The conserved cysteine and the conserved F or W are not part of the CDR3 here. A D gene is named only where the DNA matches it firmly. A row's size may be missing; if present it is once, few, many or a size class.

D gene: TRBD1; clone size: .; V gene: TRBV19; CDR3 protein: ASSISGQKSYEQY
D gene: TRBD2; clone size: .; V gene: TRBV14; CDR3 protein: ASSQVAGAVTGELF
D gene: TRBD2; clone size: once; V gene: TRBV7-9; CDR3 protein: ASSLSRERGNEQF
D gene: .; clone size: once; V gene: TRBV30; CDR3 protein: AWSREVAALGELF
D gene: .; clone size: .; V gene: TRBV18; CDR3 protein: ASSLKEVGAYNEQF
D gene: .; clone size: .; V gene: TRBV5-1; CDR3 protein: ASSLLAVSATNEKLF
D gene: .; clone size: .; V gene: TRBV5-4; CDR3 protein: ASSLQVPTDEQY
D gene: TRBD1; clone size: .; V gene: TRBV27; CDR3 protein: ASSPTGGTGELF
D gene: TRBD2; clone size: .; V gene: TRBV28; CDR3 protein: ASSFSVSAGGRYEQF
D gene: TRBD1; clone size: .; V gene: TRBV4-1; CDR3 protein: ASSLGTGRSYEQY
D gene: .; clone size: .; V gene: TRBV30; CDR3 protein: AWSVLMASGGAF
D gene: .; clone size: .; V gene: TRBV19; CDR3 protein: ASSIGGTFYEQY
D gene: TRBD1; clone size: .; V gene: TRBV15; CDR3 protein: ATSRGGARGSSYNSPLH
D gene: TRBD2; clone size: .; V gene: TRBV27; CDR3 protein: ASSPGTGLAGYEQY
D gene: .; clone size: few; V gene: TRBV18; CDR3 protein: ASSPQGHTEAF
D gene: TRBD2; clone size: .; V gene: TRBV18; CDR3 protein: ASSPLSGAGTSGSYEQY
D gene: TRBD1; clone size: .; V gene: TRBV29-1; CDR3 protein: SVAGGYEQY
D gene: .; clone size: .; V gene: TRBV9; CDR3 protein: ASSVGEGYEQF
D gene: TRBD1; clone size: .; V gene: TRBV7-2; CDR3 protein: ASSLLGTGGGQPQH
D gene: .; clone size: .; V gene: TRBV5-8; CDR3 protein: ASLGGTPGGLNEQF
D gene: TRBD1; clone size: .; V gene: TRBV6-6; CDR3 protein: ASSGRTGVTYEQY
D gene: .; clone size: .; V gene: TRBV5-1; CDR3 protein: ASSLGAAGTSGNTIY
D gene: .; clone size: .; V gene: TRBV12-1; CDR3 protein: ASSYTRDTQY
D gene: .; clone size: few; V gene: TRBV6-1; CDR3 protein: ASSEGTFAGNTIY
D gene: TRBD2; clone size: once; V gene: TRBV11-2; CDR3 protein: ASSASGKNIQY
D gene: .; clone size: .; V gene: TRBV5-5; CDR3 protein: ASTGTFQETQY
D gene: .; clone size: .; V gene: TRBV5-3; CDR3 protein: ARSFHGAPCSTDTQY
D gene: TRBD2; clone size: once; V gene: TRBV6-5; CDR3 protein: ASSVAGGRRNEQF
D gene: .; clone size: once; V gene: TRBV15; CDR3 protein: ATSRDYSNQPQH
D gene: TRBD1; clone size: .; V gene: TRBV29-1; CDR3 protein: SVVGQGAPAEQF
D gene: TRBD2; clone size: once; V gene: TRBV6-8; CDR3 protein: ASSLQREKTYNEQF
D gene: .; clone size: once; V gene: TRBV5-6; CDR3 protein: ASSTRVNTEAF
D gene: .; clone size: .; V gene: TRBV23-1; CDR3 protein: ASKHKEMNTEAF
D gene: .; clone size: .; V gene: TRBV30; CDR3 protein: AWSAGGIRNQPQH
D gene: .; clone size: .; V gene: TRBV10-3; CDR3 protein: AISGAATSYEQY
D gene: .; clone size: .; V gene: TRBV11-2; CDR3 protein: ASSLGAGRSSPLH
D gene: .; clone size: .; V gene: TRBV5-6; CDR3 protein: ASSTLRGAGTDTQY
D gene: TRBD1; clone size: .; V gene: TRBV19; CDR3 protein: ASSVIGTEYNEQF
D gene: .; clone size: .; V gene: TRBV7-9; CDR3 protein: ASSRDFYEQY
D gene: .; clone size: .; V gene: TRBV10-3; CDR3 protein: AISEDSGTDTQY
D gene: .; clone size: .; V gene: TRBV5-4; CDR3 protein: ASRDRGTGNTIY
D gene: .; clone size: .; V gene: TRBV11-3; CDR3 protein: ASSSTGTLNTEAF
D gene: TRBD2; clone size: few; V gene: TRBV11-1; CDR3 protein: ASSLGGSINEQF
D gene: TRBD2; clone size: .; V gene: TRBV5-1; CDR3 protein: ASSSLAGYYNEQF
D gene: TRBD1; clone size: .; V gene: TRBV9; CDR3 protein: ASSVQGASYEQY
D gene: TRBD2; clone size: .; V gene: TRBV6-5; CDR3 protein: ASSYSIPPTSDEQF
D gene: .; clone size: .; V gene: TRBV5-1; CDR3 protein: ASSLGGNRNTEAF
D gene: TRBD2; clone size: once; V gene: TRBV9; CDR3 protein: ASSVIEAGMSGANVLT
D gene: .; clone size: .; V gene: TRBV7-2; CDR3 protein: ASSLAGAGYT
D gene: .; clone size: .; V gene: TRBV6-6; CDR3 protein: ASSYSRAEAF
D gene: .; clone size: .; V gene: TRBV6-1; CDR3 protein: ASSGRALNTEAF
D gene: .; clone size: .; V gene: TRBV28; CDR3 protein: ASSLGLQGVYT
D gene: .; clone size: .; V gene: TRBV4-3; CDR3 protein: ASSQGPGAVEPQH
D gene: TRBD1; clone size: .; V gene: TRBV28; CDR3 protein: ASSLFWTGPSENEKLF
D gene: .; clone size: few; V gene: TRBV19; CDR3 protein: ASSITTSRFNEQF